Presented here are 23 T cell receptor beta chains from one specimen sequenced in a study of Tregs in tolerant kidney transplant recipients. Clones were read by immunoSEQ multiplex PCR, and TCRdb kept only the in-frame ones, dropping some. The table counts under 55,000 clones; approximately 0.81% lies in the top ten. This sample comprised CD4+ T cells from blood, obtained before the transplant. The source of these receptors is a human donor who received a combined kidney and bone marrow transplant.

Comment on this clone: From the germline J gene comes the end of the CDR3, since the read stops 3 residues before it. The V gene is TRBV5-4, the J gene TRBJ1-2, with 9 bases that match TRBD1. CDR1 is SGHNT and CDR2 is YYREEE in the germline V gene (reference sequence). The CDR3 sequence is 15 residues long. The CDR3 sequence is CASSLDLQGARGYTF. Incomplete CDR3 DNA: TGTGCCAGCAGCTTGGACTTACAGGGGGCGAGGGGC.

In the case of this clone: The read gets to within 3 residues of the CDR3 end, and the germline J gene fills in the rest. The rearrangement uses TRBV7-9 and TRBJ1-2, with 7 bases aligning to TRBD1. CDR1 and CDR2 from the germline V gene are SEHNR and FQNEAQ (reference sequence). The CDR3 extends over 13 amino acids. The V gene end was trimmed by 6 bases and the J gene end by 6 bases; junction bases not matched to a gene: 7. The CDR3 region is CASSLMTGNGYTF. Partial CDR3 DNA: TGTGCCAGCAGTTTAATGACAGGGAATGGC. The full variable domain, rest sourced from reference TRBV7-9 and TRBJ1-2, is DTGVSQNPRHKITKRGQNVTFRCDPISEHNRLYWYRQTLGQGPEFLTYFQNEAQLEKSRLLSDRFSAERPKGSFSTLEIQRTEQGDSAMYLCASSLMTGNGYTFGSGTRLTVV.

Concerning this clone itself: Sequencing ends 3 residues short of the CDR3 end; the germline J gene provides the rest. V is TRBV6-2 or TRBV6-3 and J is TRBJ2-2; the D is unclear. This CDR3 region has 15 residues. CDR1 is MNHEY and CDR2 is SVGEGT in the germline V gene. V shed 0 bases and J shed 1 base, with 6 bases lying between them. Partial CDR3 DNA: TGTGCCAGCAGTTACTCAAAGGGGAACACCGGGGAG. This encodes CASSYSKGNTGE. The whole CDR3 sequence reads CASSYSKGNTGELFF.

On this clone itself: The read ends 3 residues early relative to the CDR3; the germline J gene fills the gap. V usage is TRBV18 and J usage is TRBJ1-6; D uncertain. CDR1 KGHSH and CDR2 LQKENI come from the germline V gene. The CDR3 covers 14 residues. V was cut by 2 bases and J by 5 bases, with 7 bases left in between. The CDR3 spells CASSPRANNSPLHF. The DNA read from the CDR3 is TGTGCCAGCTCACCAAGGGCAAATAATTCACCC.

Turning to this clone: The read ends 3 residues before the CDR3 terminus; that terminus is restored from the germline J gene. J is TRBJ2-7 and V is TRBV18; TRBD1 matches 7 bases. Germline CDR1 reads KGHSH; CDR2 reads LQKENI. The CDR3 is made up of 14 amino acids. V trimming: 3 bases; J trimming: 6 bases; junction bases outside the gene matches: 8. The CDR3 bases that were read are TGTGCCAGCTCACCGGACAGGTCCAGGGGCGAG. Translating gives CASSPDRSRGE. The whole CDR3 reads CASSPDRSRGEQYF.

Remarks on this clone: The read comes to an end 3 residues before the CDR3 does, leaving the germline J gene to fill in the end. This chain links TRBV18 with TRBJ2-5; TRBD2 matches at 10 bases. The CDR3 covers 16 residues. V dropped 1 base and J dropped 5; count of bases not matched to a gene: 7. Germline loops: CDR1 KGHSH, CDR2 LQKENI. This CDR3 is CASSPQGLAGAETQYF. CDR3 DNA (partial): TGTGCCAGCTCACCACAGGGGCTAGCGGGGGCTGAGACC. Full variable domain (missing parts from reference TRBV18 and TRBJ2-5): NAGVMQNPRHLVRRRGQEARLRCSPMKGHSHVYWYRQLPEEGLKFMVYLQKENIIDESGMPKERFSAEFPKEGPSILRIQQVVRGDSAAYFCASSPQGLAGAETQYFGPGTRLLVL.

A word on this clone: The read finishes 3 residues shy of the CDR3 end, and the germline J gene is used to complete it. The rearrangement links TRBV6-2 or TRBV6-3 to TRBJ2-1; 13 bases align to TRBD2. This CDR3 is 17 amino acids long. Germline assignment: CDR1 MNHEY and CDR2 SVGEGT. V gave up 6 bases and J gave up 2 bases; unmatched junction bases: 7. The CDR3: CASRRAGLAGTYNEQFF. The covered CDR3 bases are TGTGCCAGCAGGCGAGCGGGACTAGCGGGAACCTACAATGAG.

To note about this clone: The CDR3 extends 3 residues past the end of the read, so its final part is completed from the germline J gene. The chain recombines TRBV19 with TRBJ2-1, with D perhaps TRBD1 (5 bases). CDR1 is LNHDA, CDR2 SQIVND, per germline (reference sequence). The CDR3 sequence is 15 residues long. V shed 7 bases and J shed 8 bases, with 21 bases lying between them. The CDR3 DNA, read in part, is TGTGCCAGTATTGGTGTAGGGGATTCAAGTCATGAG. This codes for CASIGVGDSSHE. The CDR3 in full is CASIGVGDSSHEQFF.

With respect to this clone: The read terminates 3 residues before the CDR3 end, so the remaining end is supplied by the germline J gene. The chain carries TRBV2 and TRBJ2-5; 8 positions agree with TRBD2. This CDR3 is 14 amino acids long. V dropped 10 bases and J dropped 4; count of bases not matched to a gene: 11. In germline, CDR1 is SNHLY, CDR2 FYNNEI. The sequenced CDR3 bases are TGTGCCACTCGACAAAACGGGGGGGCAGAGACC. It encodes CATRQNGGAET. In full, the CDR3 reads CATRQNGGAETQYF.

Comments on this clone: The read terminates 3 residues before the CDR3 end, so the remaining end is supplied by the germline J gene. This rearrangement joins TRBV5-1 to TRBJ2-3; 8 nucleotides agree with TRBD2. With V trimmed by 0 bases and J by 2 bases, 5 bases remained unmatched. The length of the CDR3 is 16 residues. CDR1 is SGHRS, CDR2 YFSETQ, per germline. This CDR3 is CASSLGTSGHTDTQYF. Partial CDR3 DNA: TGCGCCAGCAGCTTGGGAACTAGCGGACACACAGATACG.

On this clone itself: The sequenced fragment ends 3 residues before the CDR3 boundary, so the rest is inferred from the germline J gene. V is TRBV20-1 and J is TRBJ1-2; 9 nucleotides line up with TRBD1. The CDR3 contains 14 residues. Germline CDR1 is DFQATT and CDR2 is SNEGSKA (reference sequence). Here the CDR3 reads CSALGQGSGEGYTF. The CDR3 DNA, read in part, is TGCAGTGCCCTGGGACAGGGCTCGGGTGAGGGC.

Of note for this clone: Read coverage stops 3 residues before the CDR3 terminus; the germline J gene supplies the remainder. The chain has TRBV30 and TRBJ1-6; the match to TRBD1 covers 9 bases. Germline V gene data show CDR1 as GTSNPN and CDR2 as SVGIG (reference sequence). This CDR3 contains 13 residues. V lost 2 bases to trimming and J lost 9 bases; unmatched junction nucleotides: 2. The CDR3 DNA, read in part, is TGTGCCTGGAGTAAACAGGGGGCTTCACCC. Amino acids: CAWSKQGASP. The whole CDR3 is CAWSKQGASPLHF. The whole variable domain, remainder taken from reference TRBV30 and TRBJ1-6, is SQTIHQWPATLVQPVGSPLSLECTVEGTSNPNLYWYRQAAGRGLQLLFYSVGIGQISSEVPQNLSASRPQDRQFILSSKKLLLSDSGFYLCAWSKQGASPLHFGNGTRLTVT.

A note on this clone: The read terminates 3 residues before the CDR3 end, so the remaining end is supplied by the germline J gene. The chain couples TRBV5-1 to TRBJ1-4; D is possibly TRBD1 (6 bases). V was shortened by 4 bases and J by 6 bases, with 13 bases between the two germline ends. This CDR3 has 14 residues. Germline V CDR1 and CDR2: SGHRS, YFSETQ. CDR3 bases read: TGCGCCAGCAGCCTCCGGGACATAGATGAAAAA. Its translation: CASSLRDIDEK. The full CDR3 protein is CASSLRDIDEKLFF.

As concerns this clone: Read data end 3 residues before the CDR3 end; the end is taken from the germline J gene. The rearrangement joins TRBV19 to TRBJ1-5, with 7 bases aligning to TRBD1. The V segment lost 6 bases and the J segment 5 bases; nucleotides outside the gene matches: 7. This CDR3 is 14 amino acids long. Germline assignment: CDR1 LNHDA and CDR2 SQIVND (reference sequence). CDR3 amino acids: CASSDRAADQPQHF. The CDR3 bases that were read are TGTGCCAGTAGCGACAGGGCGGCCGATCAGCCC.

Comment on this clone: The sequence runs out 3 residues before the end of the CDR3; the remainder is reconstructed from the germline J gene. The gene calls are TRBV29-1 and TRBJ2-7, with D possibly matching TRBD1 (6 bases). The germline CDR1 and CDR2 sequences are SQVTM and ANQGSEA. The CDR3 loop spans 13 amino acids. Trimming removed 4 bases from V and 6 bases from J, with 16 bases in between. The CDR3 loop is CSVGVDSQAEQYF. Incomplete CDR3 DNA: TGCAGCGTTGGAGTGGACAGTCAGGCCGAG.

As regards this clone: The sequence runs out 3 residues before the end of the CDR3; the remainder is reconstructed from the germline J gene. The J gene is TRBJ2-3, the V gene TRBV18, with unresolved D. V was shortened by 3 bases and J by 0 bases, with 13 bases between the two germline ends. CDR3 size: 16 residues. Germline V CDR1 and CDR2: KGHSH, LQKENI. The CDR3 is CASSPIQVSSTDTQYF. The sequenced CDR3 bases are TGTGCCAGCTCACCGATACAAGTTTCTAGCACAGATACG.

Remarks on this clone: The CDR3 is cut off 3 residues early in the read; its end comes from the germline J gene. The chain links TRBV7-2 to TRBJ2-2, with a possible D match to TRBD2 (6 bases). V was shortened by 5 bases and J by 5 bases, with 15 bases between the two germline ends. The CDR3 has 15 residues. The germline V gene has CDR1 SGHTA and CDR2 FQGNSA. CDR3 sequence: CASSEAGLRTGELFF. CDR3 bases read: TGTGCCAGCAGCGAGGCGGGACTGAGAACCGGGGAG.

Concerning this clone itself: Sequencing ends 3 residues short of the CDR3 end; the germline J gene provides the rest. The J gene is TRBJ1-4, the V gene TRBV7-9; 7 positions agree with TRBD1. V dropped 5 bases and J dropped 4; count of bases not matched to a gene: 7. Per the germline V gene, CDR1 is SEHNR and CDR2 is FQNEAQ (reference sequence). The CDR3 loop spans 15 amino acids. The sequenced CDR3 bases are TGTGCCAGCAGCCGCGACAGGGCTCTTAATGAAAAA. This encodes CASSRDRALNEK. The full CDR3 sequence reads CASSRDRALNEKLFF.

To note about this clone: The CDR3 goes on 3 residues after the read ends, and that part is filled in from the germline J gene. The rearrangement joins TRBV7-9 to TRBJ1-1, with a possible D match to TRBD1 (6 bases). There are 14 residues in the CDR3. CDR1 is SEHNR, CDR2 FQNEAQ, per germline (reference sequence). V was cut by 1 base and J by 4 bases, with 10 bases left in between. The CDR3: CASSLGGQPTEAFF. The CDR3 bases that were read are TGTGCCAGCAGCTTAGGGGGGCAGCCCACTGAA.

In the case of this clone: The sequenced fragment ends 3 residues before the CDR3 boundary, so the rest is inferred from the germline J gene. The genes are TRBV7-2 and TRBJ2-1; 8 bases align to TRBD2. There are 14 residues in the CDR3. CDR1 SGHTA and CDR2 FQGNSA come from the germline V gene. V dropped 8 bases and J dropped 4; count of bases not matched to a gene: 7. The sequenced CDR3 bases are TGTGCCAGCTCCGGGGGGGGGAAATACAATGAG. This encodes CASSGGGKYNE. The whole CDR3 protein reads CASSGGGKYNEQFF.

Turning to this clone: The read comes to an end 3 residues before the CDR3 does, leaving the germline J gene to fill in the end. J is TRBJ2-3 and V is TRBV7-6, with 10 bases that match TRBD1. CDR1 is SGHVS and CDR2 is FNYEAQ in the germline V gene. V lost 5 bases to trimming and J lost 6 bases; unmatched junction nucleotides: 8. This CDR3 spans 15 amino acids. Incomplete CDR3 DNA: TGTGCCAGCAGCGGTGACAGGGGGCTTCGGGATACG. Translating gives CASSGDRGLRDT. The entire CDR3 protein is CASSGDRGLRDTQYF.

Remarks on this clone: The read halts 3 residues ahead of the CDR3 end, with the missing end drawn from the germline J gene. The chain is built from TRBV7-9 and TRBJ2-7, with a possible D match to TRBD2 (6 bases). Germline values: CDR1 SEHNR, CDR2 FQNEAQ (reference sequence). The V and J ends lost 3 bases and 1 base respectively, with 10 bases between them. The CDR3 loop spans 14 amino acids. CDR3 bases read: TGTGCCAGCAGCTTGGGGACTCAATCCTACGAG. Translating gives CASSLGTQSYE. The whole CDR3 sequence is CASSLGTQSYEQYF.

The CDR3: CASGGGGASGNTIYF. The DNA read from the CDR3 is TGTGCCAGCGGAGGCGGGGGCGCTTCCGGAAACACC. The chain is built from TRBV2 and TRBJ1-3; the D gene is possibly TRBD1 (6 bases). The read ends 3 residues shy of where the CDR3 ends; the end is completed using the germline J gene. Germline V gives CDR1 SNHLY, CDR2 FYNNEI. The CDR3 runs 15 residues. V was clipped by 8 bases and J by 4 bases, with 18 bases between them.